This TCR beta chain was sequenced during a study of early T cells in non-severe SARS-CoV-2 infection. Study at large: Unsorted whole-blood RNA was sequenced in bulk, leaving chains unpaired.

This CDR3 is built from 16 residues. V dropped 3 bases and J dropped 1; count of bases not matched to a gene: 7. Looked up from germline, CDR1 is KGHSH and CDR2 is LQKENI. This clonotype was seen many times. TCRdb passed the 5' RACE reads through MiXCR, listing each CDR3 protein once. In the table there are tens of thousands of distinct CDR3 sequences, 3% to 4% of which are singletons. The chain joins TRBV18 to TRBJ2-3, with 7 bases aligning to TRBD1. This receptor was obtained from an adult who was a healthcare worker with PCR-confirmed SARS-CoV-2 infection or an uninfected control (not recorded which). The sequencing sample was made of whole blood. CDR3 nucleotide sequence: TGTGCCAGCTCACCCCGACAGGGTTTTGGCACAGATACGCAGTATTTT. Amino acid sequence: CASSPRQGFGTDTQYF.